The clone carrying this T cell receptor (beta chain) was detected only a few times. Its antigen is currently unknown. These data are taken from a study of beta chain features in type 1 diabetes. Germline V lookup: CDR1 ENHRY, CDR2 SYGVKD. V was trimmed by 2 bases and J by 6 bases, leaving 14 bases between them. The CDR3 is 16 amino acids. Study observations and caveats: All four CD4+ subsets of Type 1 diabetes patients contained TCRB CDR3s that were moderately but significantly shorter.

Researchers reported sorting CD4+ naive, central memory, regulatory and stem cell-like memory cells via CD45RO/CCR7/CD25/CD127/CD95/CD27. Sequenced material consisted of expressed TCRB transcripts (all of the isolated RNA was reverse transcribed). Only in-frame clones appear in the TCRdb table, and some are missing; sequencing was by immunoSEQ multiplex PCR. The table has nearly 700,000 clones, 13% seen once. Sequences were obtained from naive CD4+ T cells from blood. This receptor was taken from a man younger than 35 with type 1 diabetes. This sequence joins TRBV10-3 and TRBJ1-6, with D perhaps TRBD1 (5 bases). CDR3 sequence (DNA): TGTGCCATCAGTGAGCGGACATCCTCCAGTAATTCACCCCTCCACTTT. Translation gives CAISERTSSSNSPLHF.